This T cell receptor (beta chain) was found in a study of blood T cells in healthy people across ages. A sample-barcoded 5' primer and a J-beta primer mix were used in a second PCR of roughly 7 to 11 cycles. Each CDR3 protein gets one entry after TCRdb re-called the 5' RACE reads with MiXCR. Of around 1.1 million distinct CDR3 sequences in the sample, less than 45% were seen once. This CDR3 is 17 amino acids long. Germline CDR1 is MGHRA and CDR2 is YSYEKL. Germline trimming cut 4 bases from V and 0 bases from J; bases unmatched to any gene: 9. The gene calls are TRBV4-1 and TRBJ2-4; 7 bases align to TRBD2. The sample taken for sequencing was blood. This clonotype originated in a man between 18 and 35 years old in good health. The CDR3 sequence is CASSRFLAELAKNIQYF. The CDR3 nucleotides read TGCGCCAGCAGCCGCTTCCTAGCGGAGCTAGCCAAAAACATTCAGTACTTC.